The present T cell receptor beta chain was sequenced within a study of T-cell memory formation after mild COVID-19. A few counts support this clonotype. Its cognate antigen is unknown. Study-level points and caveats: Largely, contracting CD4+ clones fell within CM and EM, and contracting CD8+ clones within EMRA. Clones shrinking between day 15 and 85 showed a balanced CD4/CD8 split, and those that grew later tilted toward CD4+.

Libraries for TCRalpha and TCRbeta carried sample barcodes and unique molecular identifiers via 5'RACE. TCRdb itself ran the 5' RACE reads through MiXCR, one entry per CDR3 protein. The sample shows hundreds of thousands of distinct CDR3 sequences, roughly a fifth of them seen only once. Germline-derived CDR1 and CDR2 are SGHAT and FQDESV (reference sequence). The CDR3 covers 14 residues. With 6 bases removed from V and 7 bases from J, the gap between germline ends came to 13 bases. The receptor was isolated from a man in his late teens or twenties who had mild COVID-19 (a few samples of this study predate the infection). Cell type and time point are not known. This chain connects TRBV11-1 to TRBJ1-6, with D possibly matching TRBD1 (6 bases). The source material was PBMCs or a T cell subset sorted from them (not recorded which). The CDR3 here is CASRGGSRNSPLHF. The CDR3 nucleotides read TGTGCCAGCAGAGGGGGTAGCAGGAATTCACCCCTCCACTTT. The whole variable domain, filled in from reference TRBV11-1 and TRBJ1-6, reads EAEVAQSPRYKITEKSQAVAFWCDPISGHATLYWYRQILGQGPELLVQFQDESVVDDSQLPKDRFSAERLKGVDSTLKIQPAELGDSAMYLCASRGGSRNSPLHFGNGTRLTVT.